One sample yielded the 30 T cell receptor beta chains listed below, sequenced in a study of shared clonotypes between healthy human individuals. Only in-frame clones appear in the TCRdb table, and some are missing; sequencing was by immunoSEQ multiplex PCR. This table has about 1,500,000 clones, around 97% appearing once. Source material: naive CD4+ T cells sorted from blood. Subset specified: CD45RA+ positively selected. These TCRs come from a man between 25 and 39 years old in good health.

The chain recombines TRBV10-3 with TRBJ2-2; D is possibly TRBD2 (5 bases). The CDR3 runs 15 residues. The germline CDR1 and CDR2 sequences are ENHRY and SYGVKD. Trimming stripped 3 bases from V and 4 bases from J, with 12 bases between. CDR3 sequence (DNA): TGTGCCATCAGTGAATTTCTAGCTCTCACCGGGGAGCTGTTTTTT. Its protein is CAISEFLALTGELFF.

The table lists this clone with a count of one. The chain carries TRBV6-1 and TRBJ1-5; D unclear. The CDR3 consists of 15 residues. Germline V CDR1 and CDR2: MNHNS, SASEGT. V was clipped by 5 bases and J by 1 base, with 12 bases between them. This chain's CDR3 is CASSPTTGSNQPQHF. CDR3 nucleotides: TGTGCCAGCAGTCCTACGACTGGGAGCAATCAGCCCCAGCATTTT.

The genes are TRBV7-2 and TRBJ2-7, with 7 bases lining up with TRBD2. With V trimmed by 4 bases and J by 7 bases, 4 bases remained unmatched. Germline CDR1 and CDR2: SGHTA and FQGNSA. The CDR3 contains 12 residues. In DNA, the CDR3 is TGTGCCAGCAGCTCCACGGGGGGAGAGCAGTACTTC. Translation: CASSSTGGEQYF.

V gene TRBV14 combines with J gene TRBJ1-1; the match to TRBD1 covers 8 bases. CDR1 and CDR2 (germline): SGHDN, FVKESK. The CDR3 is 15 amino acids. Trimming cost V 0 bases and J 5 bases; bases outside gene matches: 5. The CDR3 is CASSQDRGRRTEAFF. The CDR3 nucleotides read TGTGCCAGCAGCCAAGACAGGGGGCGCCGAACTGAAGCTTTCTTT.

The chain's CDR3 is CASSPPGGREQYF. The DNA of the CDR3 is TGTGCCAGCTCACCACCAGGGGGCCGGGAGCAGTACTTC. V gene TRBV18 combines with J gene TRBJ2-7, with 7 bases matching TRBD1. This CDR3 contains 13 residues. Trimming took 0 bases from V and 7 from J; bases not matched to a gene: 3. Germline loops: CDR1 KGHSH, CDR2 LQKENI. Looking up the rest from reference TRBV18 and TRBJ2-7 gives the full variable domain: NAGVMQNPRHLVRRRGQEARLRCSPMKGHSHVYWYRQLPEEGLKFMVYLQKENIIDESGMPKERFSAEFPKEGPSILRIQQVVRGDSAAYFCASSPPGGREQYFGPGTRLTVT.

The chain joins TRBV10-3 to TRBJ2-2; 14 bases align to TRBD2. There are 15 residues in the CDR3. V lost 6 bases and J lost 7; bases outside the gene matches: 4. Germline V lookup: CDR1 ENHRY, CDR2 SYGVKD. The CDR3 spells CAIRGLAGAVGELFF. Written as DNA, the CDR3 is TGTGCCATCAGGGGACTAGCGGGAGCGGTCGGGGAGCTGTTTTTT.

The rearrangement joins TRBV7-8 to TRBJ1-4, with 7 bases aligning to TRBD1. The V gene end was trimmed by 5 bases and the J gene end by 0 bases; junction bases not matched to a gene: 3. The length of the CDR3 is 15 residues. Germline values: CDR1 SGHVS, CDR2 FQNEAQ. The CDR3 loop reads CASSKTGSTNEKLFF. CDR3 nucleotide sequence: TGTGCCAGCAGCAAGACAGGGTCAACTAATGAAAAACTGTTTTTT.

A few counts support this clone. This rearrangement joins TRBV28 to TRBJ2-2; 8 nucleotides match TRBD2. Germline CDR1 and CDR2: MDHEN and SYDVKM. This CDR3 has 16 residues. Trimming at V came to 5 bases and at J to 4 bases, leaving 9 bases not matched to a gene. CDR3 protein: CASSTGLGPLTGELFF. The CDR3 DNA sequence: TGTGCCAGCAGTACGGGACTAGGACCTCTCACCGGGGAGCTGTTTTTT.

This clone was seen once. The sample holds other DNA sequences that translate to the same CDR3. The DNA of the CDR3 is TGTGCCAGCAGCTTAGATCGGGACACCGGGGAGCTGTTTTTT. Translation gives CASSLDRDTGELFF. J is TRBJ2-2 and V is TRBV11-3; D not resolved. Germline values: CDR1 SGHNT, CDR2 YENEEA. The CDR3 covers 14 residues. V shed 0 bases and J shed 3 bases, with 5 bases lying between them. Variable domain in full (rest from reference TRBV11-3 and TRBJ2-2): EAGVVQSPRYKIIEKKQPVAFWCNPISGHNTLYWYLQNLGQGPELLIRYENEEAVDDSQLPKDRFSAERLKGVDSTLKIQPAELGDSAVYLCASSLDRDTGELFFGEGSRLTVL.

V is TRBV5-1 and J is TRBJ2-7; perhaps TRBD1 as D (5 bases). The V gene lost 2 bases and the J gene lost 2 bases, with 11 bases spanning the gap. Germline V gene sequence: CDR1 SGHRS, CDR2 YFSETQ. This CDR3 is 14 amino acids long. CDR3 loop: CASSFQGDTYEQYF. The CDR3, as DNA: TGCGCCAGCAGCTTCCAGGGCGACACCTACGAGCAGTACTTC.

Here the CDR3 DNA reads TGCAGCGTTGAGGTACCGCGTCAACCAACTCAAGAGACCCAGTACTTC. Residues: CSVEVPRQPTQETQYF. The chain carries TRBV29-1 and TRBJ2-5; no reliable D call. Germline V gene lookup returns CDR1 SQVTM and CDR2 ANQGSEA. The CDR3 sequence is 16 residues long. The V end lost 3 bases, the J end lost 2 bases, and 19 bases lay between the germline ends.

V and J are TRBV7-3 and TRBJ2-1, with 8 bases that match TRBD1. With V trimmed by 3 bases and J by 2 bases, 0 bases remained unmatched. The CDR3 totals 14 residues. The V gene's germline CDR1 is SGHTA and CDR2 FQGTGA. The CDR3 sequence: CASSLDRAYNEQFF. The CDR3 coding sequence is TGTGCCAGCAGCTTGGACAGGGCCTACAATGAGCAGTTCTTC.

The chain couples TRBV10-3 to TRBJ1-1; weak D call: TRBD1 (5 bases). V was shortened by 7 bases and J by 3 bases, with 9 bases between the two germline ends. The CDR3 totals 12 residues. The germline V gene has CDR1 ENHRY and CDR2 SYGVKD. The CDR3 loop reads CAINRGDTEAFF. The CDR3 DNA is TGTGCCATCAACCGGGGGGACACTGAAGCTTTCTTT.

This rearrangement joins TRBV29-1 to TRBJ1-2, with 8 bases identical to TRBD1. The ends lost 1 base at V and 7 bases at J; junction bases unmatched: 11. CDR1 is SQVTM, CDR2 ANQGSEA, per germline. The CDR3 spans 15 residues. CDR3 sequence reads: CSVEGTRQGLGGYTF. CDR3 nucleotides: TGCAGCGTTGAAGGAACGCGACAGGGGTTGGGTGGCTACACCTTC.

The chain employs TRBV10-3 and TRBJ2-2, with TRBD2 identical over 8 bases. The CDR3 has 15 amino acids. Germline assignment: CDR1 ENHRY and CDR2 SYGVKD. The trim removed 6 bases at V and 4 bases at J, leaving 7 bases unmatched. The CDR3 is CAIREREFPTGELFF. As DNA, the CDR3 is TGTGCCATCAGGGAGCGGGAGTTCCCCACCGGGGAGCTGTTTTTT.

CDR3 loop: CASSPFAWRRATDTQYF. CDR3 sequence (DNA): TGTGCCAGCAGCCCGTTTGCCTGGCGGAGGGCCACAGATACGCAGTATTTT. The chain uses TRBV7-2 and TRBJ2-3; D perhaps matches TRBD2 (6 bases). This CDR3 has 17 residues. Deletions cut 5 bases from V and 2 bases from J, with 20 bases between. Per the germline V gene, CDR1 is SGHTA and CDR2 is FQGNSA.

This chain joins TRBV28 and TRBJ1-4; D not certain. This CDR3 has 16 amino acids. Germline V gives CDR1 MDHEN, CDR2 SYDVKM. V lost 0 bases and J lost 5, with 13 bases in between. The CDR3 spells CASSLWASLRNEKLFF. The CDR3 nucleotides are TGTGCCAGCAGTTTATGGGCCTCTCTAAGGAATGAAAAACTGTTTTTT.

The V and J genes are TRBV7-6 and TRBJ2-2; D not certain. This CDR3 spans 15 amino acids. Trimming cost V 2 bases and J 0 bases, with 7 bases left between them. Per germline, CDR1 SGHVS and CDR2 FNYEAQ. The CDR3 region has the DNA TGTGCCAGCAGCTTAAGGGCATCGAACACCGGGGAGCTGTTTTTT. Translating gives CASSLRASNTGELFF.

As DNA, the CDR3 is TGTGCCAGCAGTTCTAACAGGAGGAACACCGGGGAGCTGTTTTTT. This encodes CASSSNRRNTGELFF. The chain carries TRBV27 and TRBJ2-2; maybe TRBD1 (5 bases). CDR3 length: 15 residues. Germline lookup yields CDR1 MNHEY and CDR2 SMNVEV (reference sequence). V was trimmed by 4 bases and J by 1 base, leaving 10 bases between them.

The chain uses TRBV9 and TRBJ2-1, with 10 bases matching TRBD2. The CDR3 loop spans 15 amino acids. V was clipped by 0 bases and J by 9 bases; unmatched bases: 6. Per germline, CDR1 SGDLS and CDR2 YYNGEE. The chain's CDR3 is CASSVVPSGRSEQFF. CDR3 sequence (DNA): TGTGCCAGCAGCGTAGTTCCTAGCGGGAGATCTGAGCAGTTCTTC.

The J gene is TRBJ2-1, the V gene TRBV7-2; D remains unclear. The CDR3 is 17 amino acids. Germline V lookup: CDR1 SGHTA, CDR2 FQGNSA. The V end was cut by 1 base, the J end by 0 bases, with 13 bases between. The CDR3 coding sequence is TGTGCCAGCAGCTTAGAATCCAGACTTCTCTCCTACAATGAGCAGTTCTTC. Its translation is CASSLESRLLSYNEQFF. Filled out from reference TRBV7-2 and TRBJ2-1, the complete variable domain reads GAGVSQSPSNKVTEKGKDVELRCDPISGHTALYWYRQSLGQGLEFLIYFQGNSAPDKSGLPSDRFSAERTGGSVSTLTIQRTQQEDSAVYLCASSLESRLLSYNEQFFGPGTRLTVL.

The chain couples TRBV5-8 to TRBJ2-1; 10 bases are shared with TRBD2. The CDR3 has 20 amino acids. With V trimmed by 5 bases and J by 0 bases, 17 bases remained unmatched. Germline V gives CDR1 SGHTS, CDR2 YDEGEE. Here the CDR3 reads CASRLFGTSASWVSYNEQFF. The CDR3 DNA is TGTGCCAGCAGACTTTTCGGGACTAGCGCTTCGTGGGTCTCCTACAATGAGCAGTTCTTC. Full variable domain (outside the CDR3, taken from reference TRBV5-8 and TRBJ2-1): EAGVTQSPTHLIKTRGQQATLRCSPISGHTSVYWYQQALGLGLQFLLWYDEGEERNRGNFPPRFSGRQFPNYSSELNVNALELEDSALYLCASRLFGTSASWVSYNEQFFGPGTRLTVL.

The chain joins TRBV4-1 to TRBJ1-3; D is unresolved. Germline V gene sequence: CDR1 MGHRA, CDR2 YSYEKL. The V and J ends lost 3 bases and 1 base respectively, with 10 bases between them. This CDR3 has 15 residues. The CDR3 nucleotides are TGCGCCAGCAGCCATGGGGTGTTATCTGGAAACACCATATATTTT. Translation gives CASSHGVLSGNTIYF.

This chain links TRBV6-1 with TRBJ2-1; tentative D call: TRBD2 (7 bases). The CDR3 sequence is 16 residues long. Trimming pared 3 bases from V and 3 bases from J, leaving 15 bases between. CDR1 is MNHNS, CDR2 SASEGT, per germline. CDR3 coding DNA: TGTGCCAGCAGTGAGTTACAGGGAGGGTTCTACAATGAGCAGTTCTTC. It yields the protein CASSELQGGFYNEQFF.

The chain uses TRBV5-1 and TRBJ2-1; 8 nucleotides align to TRBD2. V lost 2 bases, J lost 6 bases, and 10 bases stayed unmatched. CDR1 and CDR2 (germline): SGHRS, YFSETQ. The CDR3 runs 16 residues. The CDR3 loop reads CASSLSGRKVGNEQFF. In nucleotides, the CDR3 is TGCGCCAGCAGCTTAAGCGGGAGAAAGGTTGGCAATGAGCAGTTCTTC.

CDR3: CASSDEGNTGELFF. The DNA of the CDR3 is TGTGCCAGCAGTGATGAGGGGAACACCGGGGAGCTGTTTTTT. The chain uses TRBV2 and TRBJ2-2, with D possibly TRBD2 on 5 matching bases. V gave up 3 bases and J gave up 1 base, with 6 bases separating them. The CDR3 extends over 14 amino acids. From germline, CDR1 is SNHLY and CDR2 FYNNEI.

This clone is a singleton in its sample. The genes are TRBV6-1 and TRBJ1-2; D uncertain. With 2 bases removed from V and 4 bases from J, the gap between germline ends came to 8 bases. CDR1 and CDR2 (germline): MNHNS, SASEGT. The CDR3 loop spans 13 amino acids. The CDR3 DNA is TGTGCCAGCAGTGAACCGAACAGCTATGGCTACACCTTC. This gives the protein CASSEPNSYGYTF.

The genes are TRBV6-5 and TRBJ1-1; D ambiguous. Trimming removed 0 bases from V and 11 bases from J, with 19 bases in between. This CDR3 contains 15 residues. Germline assignment: CDR1 MNHEY and CDR2 SVGAGI. For the CDR3, the DNA is TGTGCCAGCAGTTACTCGGCCGGACGCCTCGGCTATGCTTTCTTT. Its protein is CASSYSAGRLGYAFF.

This chain joins TRBV30 and TRBJ2-1; TRBD2 matches at 12 bases. The V gene end was trimmed by 4 bases and the J gene end by 7 bases; junction bases not matched to a gene: 14. The CDR3 contains 17 residues. CDR1 and CDR2 from the germline V gene are GTSNPN and SVGIG (reference sequence). CDR3 amino acids: CAWTSLTGLAGYNEQFF. The CDR3 DNA follows: TGTGCCTGGACCAGCCTTACAGGACTAGCGGGATATAATGAGCAGTTCTTC. Variable domain in full (rest from reference TRBV30 and TRBJ2-1): SQTIHQWPATLVQPVGSPLSLECTVEGTSNPNLYWYRQAAGRGLQLLFYSVGIGQISSEVPQNLSASRPQDRQFILSSKKLLLSDSGFYLCAWTSLTGLAGYNEQFFGPGTRLTVL.

This sequence joins TRBV7-9 and TRBJ1-1, with 7 bases aligning to TRBD1. Looked up from germline, CDR1 is SEHNR and CDR2 is FQNEAQ (reference sequence). Germline trimming cut 11 bases from V and 2 bases from J; bases unmatched to any gene: 11. The CDR3 totals 14 residues. The CDR3 is CAGGQIGANTEAFF. CDR3 in DNA: TGTGCCGGGGGACAGATTGGTGCAAACACTGAAGCTTTCTTT.